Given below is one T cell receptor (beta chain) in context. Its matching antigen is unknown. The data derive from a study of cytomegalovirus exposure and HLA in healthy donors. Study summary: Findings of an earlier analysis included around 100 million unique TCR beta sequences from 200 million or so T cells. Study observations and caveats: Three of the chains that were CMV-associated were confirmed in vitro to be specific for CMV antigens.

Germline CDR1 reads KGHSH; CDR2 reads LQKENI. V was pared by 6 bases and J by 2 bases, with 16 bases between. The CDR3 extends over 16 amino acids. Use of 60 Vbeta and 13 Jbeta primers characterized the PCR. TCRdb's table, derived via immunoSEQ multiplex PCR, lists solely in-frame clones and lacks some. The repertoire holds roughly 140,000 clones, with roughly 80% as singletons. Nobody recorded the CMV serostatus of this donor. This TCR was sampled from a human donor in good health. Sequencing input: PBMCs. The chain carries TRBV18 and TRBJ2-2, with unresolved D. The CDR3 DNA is TGTGCCAGCTCGGCAGGCCCACAGATTAACACCGGGGAGCTGTTTTTT. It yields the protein CASSAGPQINTGELFF.